This TCR beta chain was sequenced in a study of cytomegalovirus exposure and HLA in healthy donors. V was cut by 5 bases and J by 11 bases, with 18 bases left in between. The CDR3 totals 13 residues. Germline V CDR1 and CDR2: MNHEY, SVGAGI. Method: immunoSEQ multiplex PCR; TCRdb's copy keeps in-frame clones and lacks some. The sample has over 110,000 clones, around 84% seen once. Sequenced sample: PBMCs. The chain uses TRBV6-5 and TRBJ1-1; TRBD1 might be the D (6 bases). This TCR was sampled from a man aged 18 to 29 in good health and CMV-seropositive. The CDR3 sequence is CASSLGGGPGAFF. The CDR3 DNA follows: TGTGCCAGCAGTCTCGGGGGGGGCCCCGGGGCTTTCTTT.